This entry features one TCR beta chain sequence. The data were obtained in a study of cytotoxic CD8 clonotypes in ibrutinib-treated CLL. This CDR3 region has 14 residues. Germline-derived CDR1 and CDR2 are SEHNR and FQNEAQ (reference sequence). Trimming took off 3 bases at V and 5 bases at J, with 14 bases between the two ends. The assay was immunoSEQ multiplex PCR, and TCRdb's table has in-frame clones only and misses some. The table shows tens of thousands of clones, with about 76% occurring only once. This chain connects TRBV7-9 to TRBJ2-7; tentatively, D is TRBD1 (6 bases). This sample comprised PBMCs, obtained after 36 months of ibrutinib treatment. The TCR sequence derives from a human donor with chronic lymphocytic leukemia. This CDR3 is CASSFRQVTHEQYF. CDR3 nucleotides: TGTGCCAGCAGCTTTCGACAGGTCACCCACGAGCAGTACTTC. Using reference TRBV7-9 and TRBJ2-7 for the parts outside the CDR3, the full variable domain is DTGVSQNPRHKITKRGQNVTFRCDPISEHNRLYWYRQTLGQGPEFLTYFQNEAQLEKSRLLSDRFSAERPKGSFSTLEIQRTEQGDSAMYLCASSFRQVTHEQYFGPGTRLTVT.